This T cell receptor (beta chain) was documented in a study of spatial heterogeneity in lung cancer. The overall study: More beta-chain than alpha-chain sequences were consistently detected. General study points: Detection of ubiquitous tumor TCRs in blood was higher at resection than follow-up.

In regard to this clonotype: The antigen remains undetermined.

Germline V gives CDR1 SEHNR, CDR2 FQNEAQ (reference sequence). This CDR3 contains 11 residues. Between the trimmed V and J ends, which lost 5 bases and 9 bases, there was a span of 10 bases. Individually, TCR cDNA molecules were each labelled with a unique molecular identifier. TCRdb re-derived calls from the 5' RACE reads in MiXCR, one entry per CDR3 protein. Found here are more than 95,000 distinct CDR3 sequences, 9% to 15% of them singletons; the top ten hold roughly 17%. Time point specified: blood at routine non-recurrence follow-up after resection. In each case, whole RNA from tumor, nontumor lung or frozen PBMC was sequenced unsorted.

The chain combines TRBV7-9 with TRBJ2-5; D unclear. This clonotype was obtained from a male donor with early-stage non-small cell lung cancer. The source was PBMCs, collected at follow-up. CDR3 protein: CASSPEWAQYF. For the CDR3, the DNA is TGTGCCAGCAGCCCGGAGTGGGCCCAGTACTTC.